This is a list of T cell receptor beta chains from one sample in a study of response to subunit inactivated influenza vaccine. TCRdb re-analysed the RT-PCR reads in MiXCR, keeping a single row per CDR3 protein. The table lists about 310,000 distinct CDR3 sequences, 20% to 25% of them singletons, with approximately 10% in the top ten. This specimen was PBMCs from blood, taken about 20 months after vaccination. All receptors derive from a man between 45 and 75 years old who received an inactivated influenza vaccine. Both conserved end residues are part of each CDR3. D genes are given only for firm matches. Only part of the rows carry a size: once, few, many, or a class if the clone is expanded.

TRBV10-3,TRBJ2-3,.,TRBD2,TGTGCCATCAGTGAGCGGGGGGACCCCACAGATACGCAGTATTTT,CAISERGDPTDTQYF
TRBV3-1,TRBJ2-7,.,TRBD2,TGTGCCAGCAGCCCCGGGGGGGCGGCCTACGAGCAGTACTTC,CASSPGGAAYEQYF
TRBV3-1,TRBJ2-7,.,.,TGTGCCAGCAGCCAAGCCCGGTACGGGGACCCTTCCTACGAGCAGTACTTC,CASSQARYGDPSYEQYF
TRBV7-2,TRBJ2-7,.,.,TGTGCCAGCAGCTTAACGGTCATCTCCTACGAGCAGTACTTC,CASSLTVISYEQYF
TRBV12-3/TRBV12-4,TRBJ2-2,few,.,TGTGCCACTAGGTACACCGGGGAGCTGTTTTTT,CATRYTGELFF
TRBV29-1,TRBJ2-3,once,.,TGCAGCGTTGAAGCCAAGACTGGTACAGATACGCAGTATTTT,CSVEAKTGTDTQYF
TRBV20-1,TRBJ2-7,few,TRBD1,TGCAGTGCTTACCTCCCGGGACAGGGTGCTCCAGTCTACGAGCAGTACTTC,CSAYLPGQGAPVYEQYF
TRBV4-2,TRBJ2-3,.,.,TGTGCCAGCAGCCAATCACTGGTAGACGGGGTTGCGCAGTATTTT,CASSQSLVDGVAQYF
TRBV5-1,TRBJ2-3,.,.,TGCGCCAGCAGCTGGGGGTCGGGAGCAGATACGCAGTATTTT,CASSWGSGADTQYF
TRBV5-1,TRBJ1-6,few,.,TGCGCCAGCAGACCCACGACGGGACTCGATAATTCACCCCTCCACTTT,CASRPTTGLDNSPLHF
TRBV27,TRBJ1-4,few,.,TGTGCCAGCAGTTTTACAGGCGATAATGAAAAACTGTTTTTT,CASSFTGDNEKLFF